The 21 T cell receptor beta chains in this list originate from one sample, sequenced in a study of cytomegalovirus exposure and HLA in healthy donors. With 60 Vbeta and 13 Jbeta primers, the PCR was carried out. Profiling relied on immunoSEQ multiplex PCR, and the TCRdb table lists in-frame clones only, not all of them. The sample contains about 130,000 clones, just over 70% of which appear only once. Sequencing used PBMCs. Source of these receptors: a woman aged 55-75 years in good health and CMV-seropositive.

The chain uses TRBV5-1 and TRBJ2-3, with a tentative D call TRBD2 (7 bases). V gave up 3 bases and J gave up 5 bases, with 22 bases separating them. The CDR3 runs 17 residues. Germline CDR1 SGHRS, CDR2 YFSETQ. The CDR3, as DNA: TGCGCCAGCAGCTCACAGCGCTCGGGGGGCCCGGGAGATACGCAGTATTTT. The encoded protein is CASSSQRSGGPGDTQYF.

This chain joins TRBV7-3 and TRBJ1-1; 8 bases map to TRBD1. The CDR3 consists of 16 residues. V trimming: 5 bases; J trimming: 5 bases; junction bases outside the gene matches: 13. Germline loops: CDR1 SGHTA, CDR2 FQGTGA. CDR3 bases: TGTGCCAGCAGCCAGACAGGGGATAAGGTCTTAACTGAAGCTTTCTTT. Translated, it gives CASSQTGDKVLTEAFF.

The chain combines TRBV14 with TRBJ2-1; tentative D call: TRBD2 (5 bases). The V and J ends lost 5 bases and 8 bases respectively, with 16 bases between them. The CDR3 extends over 14 amino acids. From germline, CDR1 is SGHDN and CDR2 FVKESK. CDR3 sequence reads: CASSTIGLRDEQFF. CDR3 nucleotide sequence: TGTGCCAGCAGCACCATCGGACTCCGCGATGAGCAGTTCTTC.

The genes are TRBV28 and TRBJ1-1; 11 nucleotides line up with TRBD1. The CDR3 length is 14 residues. V lost 6 bases, J lost 5 bases, and 5 bases stayed unmatched. From germline, CDR1 is MDHEN and CDR2 SYDVKM. CDR3 in amino acids: CASSLGQGGTEAFF. DNA of the CDR3: TGTGCCAGCAGCCTGGGACAGGGGGGAACTGAAGCTTTCTTT.

This chain uses TRBV9 with TRBJ2-7; 7 nucleotides match TRBD1. The CDR3 consists of 14 residues. Germline-derived CDR1 and CDR2 are SGDLS and YYNGEE. V gave up 3 bases and J gave up 2 bases; unmatched junction bases: 5. The CDR3 DNA reads as TGTGCCAGCAGCGCCACGGGACAGCCCTACGAGCAGTACTTC. This encodes CASSATGQPYEQYF.

This chain connects TRBV6-5 to TRBJ2-7; 10 nucleotides line up with TRBD1. CDR3 length: 15 residues. The V segment lost 4 bases and the J segment 2 bases; nucleotides outside the gene matches: 5. Germline CDR1 is MNHEY and CDR2 is SVGAGI. Here the CDR3 reads CASSSGQGSAYEQYF. CDR3 coding DNA: TGTGCCAGCAGTTCGGGACAGGGGAGCGCCTACGAGCAGTACTTC.

The chain uses TRBV5-1 and TRBJ2-5; weak D call: TRBD1 (6 bases). With the DNA end fitting TRBJ2-7 better, the J assignment may be wrong. The CDR3 contains 15 residues. Germline V CDR1 and CDR2: SGHRS, YFSETQ. CDR3 in DNA: TGCGCCAGCAGCTTGGGCCAGGGGAGCTCCTACGAGCAGTACTTC. Translated, it gives CASSLGQGSSYEQYF.

This chain connects TRBV29-1 to TRBJ1-1, with D unresolved. Germline V lookup: CDR1 SQVTM, CDR2 ANQGSEA. Trimming stripped 4 bases from V and 5 bases from J, with 8 bases between. CDR3 length: 11 amino acids. This CDR3 reads CSVGRGTEAFF. In nucleotides, the CDR3 is TGCAGCGTTGGAAGAGGGACTGAAGCTTTCTTT.

The chain joins TRBV7-2 to TRBJ2-7, with D possibly being TRBD2 (5 bases). Germline lookup yields CDR1 SGHTA and CDR2 FQGNSA. Between the trimmed V and J ends, which lost 1 base and 7 bases, there was a span of 20 bases. The CDR3 has 16 amino acids. The CDR3 coding sequence is TGTGCCAGCAGCTTAGTTGCCGGGAACGGTGAGTGGGAGCAGTACTTC. This encodes CASSLVAGNGEWEQYF.

This rearrangement joins TRBV5-1 to TRBJ2-5; 8 bases map to TRBD1. With 4 bases clipped from V and 1 base from J, the junction kept 6 bases outside the gene matches. CDR3 length: 15 residues. Germline CDR1 is SGHRS and CDR2 is YFSETQ. In DNA, the CDR3 is TGCGCCAGCAGCCCTCTGACAGGGGCCCAAGAGACCCAGTACTTC. Amino acid sequence: CASSPLTGAQETQYF.

This clone was recorded once. This CDR3 reads CASSLEGEGSSYTF. The CDR3 DNA reads TGCGCCAGCAGCTTGGAAGGAGAGGGTTCTAGCTACACCTTC. The J gene is TRBJ1-2, the V gene TRBV5-1; D gene ambiguous. This CDR3 region has 14 residues. The germline V gene has CDR1 SGHRS and CDR2 YFSETQ. Trimming left V 0 bases short and J 9 bases short, with 15 bases between.

This chain links TRBV18 with TRBJ2-7, with 8 bases lining up with TRBD1. Trimming at V came to 1 base and at J to 4 bases, leaving 12 bases not matched to a gene. The germline V gene has CDR1 KGHSH and CDR2 LQKENI. This CDR3 spans 17 amino acids. The DNA for the CDR3 is TGTGCCAGCTCACCACTTCCAGGGGGCACCCCGGGATACGAGCAGTACTTC. It translates to CASSPLPGGTPGYEQYF.

V is TRBV19 and J is TRBJ2-7; TRBD1 is a possible D gene (6 bases). There are 13 residues in the CDR3. Trimming left V 8 bases short and J 6 bases short, with 17 bases between. Germline loops: CDR1 LNHDA, CDR2 SQIVND (reference sequence). In nucleotides, the CDR3 is TGTGCCAGTCAGCCATCAGGGGCTGCCGAGCAGTACTTC. It is translated as CASQPSGAAEQYF.

In regard to this clone: The junction departs from the called germline gene at one end, perhaps through a read error. The chain employs TRBV7-9 and TRBJ1-1, with TRBD1 matching 8 bases. CDR3 length: 15 amino acids. Germline CDR1 and CDR2: SEHNR and FQNEAQ (reference sequence). The CDR3 DNA sequence: TGTTCCAGCAGCCCTGGACAGGGAGGGGACACTGAAGCTTTCTTT. Protein sequence: CSSSPGQGGDTEAFF.

The chain couples TRBV7-2 to TRBJ1-1; D may be TRBD1 (5 bases). The ends were cut back, 4 bases at V and 5 bases at J, with 11 bases in the middle. In germline, CDR1 is SGHTA, CDR2 FQGNSA. This CDR3 has 13 residues. Here the CDR3 reads CASSSQGGTEAFF. The CDR3, as DNA: TGTGCCAGCAGCTCGCAGGGAGGGACTGAAGCTTTCTTT.

CDR3 nucleotides: TGCAGCGTTCCGACTGACTATGGCTACACCTTC. Amino acids: CSVPTDYGYTF. The chain links TRBV29-1 to TRBJ1-2; no clear D gene. The V and J ends lost 5 bases and 3 bases respectively, with 7 bases between them. The germline CDR1 and CDR2 sequences are SQVTM and ANQGSEA. The CDR3 is 11 residues long.

This rearrangement joins TRBV11-2 to TRBJ1-2, with 7 bases matching TRBD1. Trimming removed 3 bases from V and 5 bases from J; junction bases left unmatched: 18. The CDR3 covers 18 residues. Germline lookup yields CDR1 SGHAT and CDR2 FQNNGV. The DNA of the CDR3 is TGTGCCAGCAGCTTGAACCGGGACAGAGACTCTAGGTCGTATGGCTACACCTTC. Its protein is CASSLNRDRDSRSYGYTF.

The chain links TRBV7-9 to TRBJ2-3, with 8 bases identical to TRBD1. The CDR3 is made up of 13 amino acids. V gave up 6 bases and J gave up 7 bases; unmatched junction bases: 6. Per the germline V gene, CDR1 is SEHNR and CDR2 is FQNEAQ (reference sequence). This CDR3 is CASSFTGGNTQYF. CDR3 in DNA: TGTGCCAGCAGTTTCACAGGGGGAAATACGCAGTATTTT. The complete variable domain, with remaining parts taken from reference TRBV7-9 and TRBJ2-3, reads DTGVSQNPRHKITKRGQNVTFRCDPISEHNRLYWYRQTLGQGPEFLTYFQNEAQLEKSRLLSDRFSAERPKGSFSTLEIQRTEQGDSAMYLCASSFTGGNTQYFGPGTRLTVL.

The chain has TRBV29-1 and TRBJ1-3; TRBD1 might be the D (6 bases). CDR1 is SQVTM, CDR2 ANQGSEA, per germline. This CDR3 contains 15 residues. V gave up 7 bases and J gave up 0 bases, with 16 bases separating them. CDR3 nucleotides: TGCAGCGCCCACCCACAGGGTAGCTCTGGAAACACCATATATTTT. Translation gives CSAHPQGSSGNTIYF.

The chain employs TRBV4-1 and TRBJ2-5; maybe TRBD2 (5 bases). V lost 0 bases and J lost 2, with 10 bases in between. Germline V lookup: CDR1 MGHRA, CDR2 YSYEKL. This CDR3 is 15 amino acids long. DNA of the CDR3: TGCGCCAGCAGCCAAGATGAGGGAAGGCAAGAGACCCAGTACTTC. Its protein product is CASSQDEGRQETQYF.

The chain recombines TRBV21-1 with TRBJ1-1; the D call in the table, TRBD1, was not verified against the DNA. TRBV21-1 is a listed pseudogene. The CDR3 loop spans 15 amino acids. This CDR3 reads CASSRNPDRNTEAFF. The CDR3 nucleotides read TGTGCCAGCAGCAGAAACCCGGACAGGAACACTGAAGCTTTCTTT.